This T cell receptor (beta chain) appears in the sequencing data of a study of PD-1 blockade in classical Hodgkin lymphoma. Time point specified: cycle 4 day 1 (C4D1), after more than five weeks of nivolumab. Following autologous stem cell transplantation, relapse occurred in every patient, and exposure to brentuximab vedotin varied. The method was immunoSEQ multiplex PCR; TCRdb's version includes in-frame clones alone and lacks a portion of them. The sample has 20,000 to 30,000 clones, around four fifths seen once. This CDR3 spans 13 amino acids. V was shortened by 3 bases and J by 6 bases, with 9 bases between the two germline ends. Germline CDR1 MNHEY, CDR2 SMNVEV (reference sequence).

The sequence was obtained from a human donor with classical Hodgkin lymphoma. Specimen: peripheral blood mononuclear cells (PBMCs), collected before the fourth cycle of nivolumab. V and J are TRBV27 and TRBJ2-1; no clear D gene. This chain's CDR3 is CASSFSDGNEQFF. CDR3 in DNA: TGTGCCAGCAGTTTCTCCGACGGCAATGAGCAGTTCTTC.